The source of this T cell receptor beta chain is a study of blood T cell repertoires in COVID-19. In the source study's methods: Amplifying reference gene primers gave estimates of nucleated cell counts. The data were produced by immunoSEQ multiplex PCR, yet TCRdb's version contains in-frame clones alone and is incomplete. V, J and clone size reflect that table, while D and trimming were determined from the DNA. The profile shows a few hundred thousand clones, less than 85% of them singletons. The germline CDR1 and CDR2 sequences are MNHEY and SVGAGI. CDR3 length equals 13 residues. Between the trimmed V and J ends, which lost 6 bases and 12 bases, there was a span of 18 bases.

This sequence joins TRBV6-5 and TRBJ2-1; the D gene is possibly TRBD1 (6 bases). The clonotype originates from a woman under 30 with acute or convalescent COVID-19. Sequencing was performed on peripheral blood. CDR3 nucleotide sequence: TGTGCCAGCAGCCTGGGGCCCACAGGGCTGCAGTTCTTC. Protein: CASSLGPTGLQFF.